This T cell receptor beta chain was recovered during a study of CD8+ T cells in alopecia areata. General study points: Alopecia totalis/universalis scalp especially showed more expanded CD8+ clones than normal scalp.

Regarding this clone: The target antigen is unknown.

The CDR3 covers 14 residues. V shed 10 bases and J shed 0 bases, with 13 bases lying between them. Looked up from germline, CDR1 is LNHDA and CDR2 is SQIVND (reference sequence). Punch biopsies of lesional scalp, plus peripheral blood, were taken from alopecia areata patients. Following RNA extraction, reverse transcription yielded cDNA that acted as the sequencing template. The protocol was immunoSEQ multiplex PCR, while the TCRdb copy is restricted to in-frame clones and leaves out a portion. The table shows over 10,000 clones, with over 60% occurring only once. This chain joins TRBV19 and TRBJ2-1; D ambiguous. What was sequenced was skin. This sequence was found in a human donor with alopecia areata. The CDR3 nucleotides read TGTGCCACCGCCCGACGGTCCTCCTACAATGAGCAGTTCTTC. It yields the protein CATARRSSYNEQFF. The complete variable domain, with remaining parts taken from reference TRBV19 and TRBJ2-1, reads DGGITQSPKYLFRKEGQNVTLSCEQNLNHDAMYWYRQDPGQGLRLIYYSQIVNDFQKGDIAEGYSVSREKKESFPLTVTSAQKNPTAFYLCATARRSSYNEQFFGPGTRLTVL.